This TCR beta chain emerged from a study of monozygotic twins with inflammatory bowel disease. Without any T cell sorting, total RNA was isolated from whole blood. Germline CDR1 and CDR2: MNHEY and SMNVEV (reference sequence). This CDR3 has 12 amino acids. TCRdb reprocessed the 5' RACE reads, with one entry per CDR3 protein and no DNA. Found here are around 380,000 distinct CDR3 sequences; the top ten clones hold approximately 2.3%. The sample comprised blood. The sequence came from a human donor with ulcerative colitis or Crohn's disease, or a healthy co-twin of an affected twin (not recorded which). V usage is TRBV27 and J usage is TRBJ2-3; the TCRdb call, TRBD2, lacks DNA for checking. CDR3 protein: CASLDFTDTQYF.